What follows describes a single T cell receptor beta chain. Cohorts were based on clinical histories the participants reported. This sample is drawn from a study of blood T cell repertoires in COVID-19. Whole-study context: Samples representing acute and convalescent COVID-19 were sourced from the United States, Italy and Spain. The cDNA or gDNA used as material had been derived from T cells, B-cell-depleted T cells, or PBMCs.

In the original analysis: Estimates of nucleated cell counts were drawn from the amplification of reference gene primers. Using immunoSEQ multiplex PCR, the repertoire was profiled, and TCRdb retains in-frame clones only, with some absent. That table is the source of V, J and clone size, and D and trimming were worked out from the DNA. The sample has about 200,000 clones, about 83% seen once. Sequencing was done on a sample of PBMCs or T cells enriched from blood (not recorded which). This sequence was found in a man between 40 and 49 years old with acute COVID-19.

The CDR3 reads CASSQGGVLFNEQFF. The CDR3 DNA is TGTGCCAGCAGCCAAGGCGGGGTACTTTTTAATGAGCAGTTCTTC. The chain recombines TRBV3-1 (or the pseudogene TRBV3-2) with TRBJ2-1, with TRBD2 as a possible D gene (6 bases). Germline-derived CDR1 and CDR2 are LGHDT and YNNKEL (reference sequence). Trimming removed 1 base at V and 7 bases at J, with 14 bases between. The length of the CDR3 is 15 residues.